A selection of T cell receptor beta chains follows, all from one sample in a study of T cell responses to AZD1222 COVID-19 vaccine. Repertoires were generated with immunoSEQ multiplex PCR, while TCRdb's copy carries only in-frame clones and drops some. The sample gives 100,000 to 150,000 clones, approximately 90% of which show up once; 1.5% to 2% is in the top ten. Source: peripheral blood, taken on day 0 of AZD1222 vaccination. The receptors stem from an adult in good health. Each CDR3 is given with its conserved first and last residue. A D gene is named only where the DNA matches it firmly.

d_gene,v_gene,CDR3aa
-,TRBV5-1,CASSLTAKDTEAFF
-,TRBV4-3,CASSQDRRDFSGNTIYF
TRBD2,TRBV4-1,CASSQVPSGSNPSTDTQYF
TRBD2,TRBV5-5,CATGPLAVGETQYF
TRBD2,TRBV28,CASSLTSVSGELFF
-,TRBV18,CASSPLPGSPGELFF
TRBD2,TRBV5-6,CASGTNNEQFF
-,TRBV4-3,CASSLDPGGQPVYANTGELFF
-,TRBV21-1,CASEGRGGNTIYF
-,TRBV28,CASSLAQGGLAGGEQFF
-,TRBV21-1,CASSKVGDYQLDEQFF
-,TRBV6-2/TRBV6-3,CASSYMSSPLHF
-,TRBV2,CASNPSHTSYEQYF
-,TRBV4-1,CASSQDGFGELFF
-,TRBV11-3,CASSGRDSYSYNEQFF
-,TRBV4-2,CASSQDLTAYGYTF
-,TRBV6-5,CASCPGSNYGYTF
TRBD2,TRBV11-2,CASSSDWGLLDEQYF
-,TRBV4-2,CASSQEAQDGETQYF
-,TRBV28,CASKEGQETQYF
TRBD1,TRBV2,CASSDVGQGTDTQYF
-,TRBV5-6,CASSLAGDSSSYNEQFF
TRBD1,TRBV6-4,CASSDNTGTEGQYF
TRBD2,TRBV7-8,CASSPYRLAGGPGTDTQYF
TRBD2,TRBV27,CASSRLAESYEQYF
-,TRBV29-1,CSATTAVGSAADYNEQFF
-,TRBV7-3,CASSLGPGNTEAFF
TRBD1,TRBV6-2/TRBV6-3,CASSYPGTGAYEQYF
-,TRBV27,CASSRDGVPTNEKLFF
TRBD1,TRBV6-5,CASQGVDGYTF
-,TRBV5-4,CASSRGLETRGDTQYF
-,TRBV29-1,CSVPLGGLGGYTF
TRBD1,TRBV19,CASSRTGYTDTQYF
-,TRBV7-2,CASSLAPRALGYTF
TRBD1,TRBV28,CASSPEQGIYGYTF
-,TRBV5-4,CASSPDPQMGFYEQYF
TRBD1,TRBV6-4,CASSEGTGDSYEQYF
TRBD1,TRBV5-1,CASSLSAGQGTDTQYF
-,TRBV12-5,CASGLGGYEQYF
TRBD1,TRBV10-3,CAIGTANTEAFF
TRBD1,TRBV29-1,CSVDRGIGQETQYF
-,TRBV5-5,CASSLDTNSGANVLTF
-,TRBV7-9,CASSFLGNRDTEAFF
TRBD1,TRBV2,CASRPGGQGGAYTQYF
-,TRBV11-2,CASSLPGGPYEQYF
-,TRBV3-1/TRBV3-2,CASSQDGLPQHF